This T cell receptor (beta chain) was captured by sequencing in a study of blood T cells in healthy people across ages. A second PCR of roughly 7 to 11 cycles used a sample-barcoded 5' primer and a J-beta primer mix. TCRdb reprocessed the 5' RACE reads via MiXCR and lists one record per CDR3 protein. The sample records fewer than 2 million distinct CDR3 sequences, approximately 39% being singletons. There are 14 residues in the CDR3. Germline CDR1 and CDR2: MNHEY and SVGAGI. With 0 bases clipped from V and 8 bases from J, the junction kept 3 bases outside the gene matches. The sequenced material came from blood. This sequence was found in a human donor in good health. This sequence joins TRBV6-5 and TRBJ1-2; 10 bases align to TRBD1. The CDR3 nucleotides are TGTGCCAGCAGTTACTCGACAGGGGGCAGGGGCTACACCTTC. Translated, it gives CASSYSTGGRGYTF.